Listed below are T cell receptor beta chains from one sample, sequenced in a study of cytomegalovirus exposure and HLA in healthy donors. The assay was immunoSEQ multiplex PCR, and TCRdb's table has in-frame clones only and misses some. The sample contains approximately 170,000 clones, about 90% of which appear only once. Input material: PBMCs. Receptors were obtained from a woman younger than 35 in good health and CMV-seropositive. Each CDR3 is given with its conserved first and last residue. D genes are given only for firm matches. Clone size is given for some rows only: seen once, a few or many times, or a class if the clone is expanded.

j_call v_call clone_size d_call cdr3_nt cdr3_aa
TRBJ1-5 TRBV4-2 once TRBD1 TGTGCCAGCAGCCAAGGGATATTCCTGGACAGGGGAAGTCAGCCCCAGCATTTT CASSQGIFLDRGSQPQHF
TRBJ2-1 TRBV28 . . TGTGCCAGCAGTCCCCGGCTCCAGGGAAGAAATGAGCAGTTCTTC CASSPRLQGRNEQFF
TRBJ2-5 TRBV10-3 . TRBD2 TGTGCCATCAGACTAGCGGGACAAGAGACCCAGTACTTC CAIRLAGQETQYF
TRBJ1-1 TRBV2 . TRBD1 TGTGCCAGCAGTGGAGTGACAGGGGGGGACACTGAAGCTTTCTTT CASSGVTGGDTEAFF
TRBJ2-1 TRBV18 . . TGTGCCAGCTCATCATCGACTGGCGGGATCTACAATGAGCAGTTCTTC CASSSSTGGIYNEQFF
TRBJ2-1 TRBV13 . TRBD1 TGTGCCAGCAGCCTACAAGACAGGGGCAGTCAAATAAATGAGCAGTTCTTC CASSLQDRGSQINEQFF
TRBJ2-5 TRBV7-9 . . TGTGCCAGCAGCGCCGGACGGGAACCGCAGTACTTC CASSAGREPQYF
TRBJ2-3 TRBV7-9 once TRBD1 TGTGCCAGCAGTTTCTCGACAGGGCAAGCAAATACGCAGTATTTT CASSFSTGQANTQYF
TRBJ2-1 TRBV4-3 . TRBD2 TGCGCCAGCAGCCAAGATCTTGGGACTAGCGGGAGAAGGCTGCAGTTCTTC CASSQDLGTSGRRLQFF
TRBJ2-7 TRBV9 . . TGTGCCAGCAGCGACCGGGGTGGGGAGCAGTACTTC CASSDRGGEQYF
TRBJ2-5 TRBV19 . . TGTGCCAGTAGTTGGGGGACTGAGACCCAGTACTTC CASSWGTETQYF
TRBJ2-7 TRBV15 . . TGTGCCACCAGCAGGGGAGGGGGGGCCTACGAGCAGTACTTC CATSRGGGAYEQYF
TRBJ2-1 TRBV19 . TRBD1 TGTGCCAGTAGTCTCCAGGGCGGGACAGGGGGTGACAATGAGCAGTTCTTC CASSLQGGTGGDNEQFF
TRBJ2-7 TRBV14 . . TGTGCCAGCAGCCTGGGGCGGGGGCCCTCCTACGAGCAGTACTTC CASSLGRGPSYEQYF
TRBJ2-3 TRBV11-2 once . TGTGCCAGCAGCTCGCACAGGGAGGGTACGCAGTATTTT CASSSHREGTQYF
TRBJ2-2 TRBV6-1 . TRBD2 TGTGCCAGCAGTGAAACTAGCGGGAGGGCCGGGGAGCTGTTTTTT CASSETSGRAGELFF
TRBJ2-2 TRBV18 . TRBD2 TGTGCCAGCTCACCGAGGCGCGGGGGGGCCGCCGCGAACACCGGGGAGCTGTTTTTT CASSPRRGGAAANTGELFF
TRBJ1-1 TRBV9 . . TGTGCCAGCAGCGTAGGAGGGGGGGCTGAAGCTTTCTTT CASSVGGGAEAFF
TRBJ1-3 TRBV5-1 . . TGCGCCAGCAGCTTTGGCCCCTCTGGAAACACCATATATTTT CASSFGPSGNTIYF
TRBJ1-2 TRBV5-1 . . TGCGCCAGCAGCCCAGGACATTATCAAAACTATGGCTACACCTTC CASSPGHYQNYGYTF
TRBJ2-3 TRBV15 . TRBD2 TGTGCCACCAGCAGAGGTGCTAGCGGGTTGGCAGATACGCAGTATTTT CATSRGASGLADTQYF
TRBJ2-2 TRBV28 few TRBD2 TGTGCCAGCAGTCCCCTAGCGGCGAACACCGGGGAGCTGTTTTTT CASSPLAANTGELFF
TRBJ2-5 TRBV28 . . TGTGCCAGCAGTTTATATCAGGGCCAGGAGACCCAGTACTTC CASSLYQGQETQYF
TRBJ1-2 TRBV7-9 . TRBD1 TGTGCCAGCAGCTCACAGGGGGCTAGGTTCTATGGCTACACCTTC CASSSQGARFYGYTF
TRBJ2-1 TRBV9 few . TGTGCCAGCAGCGTAGGATCCGGTCCCCCGAATGAGCAGTTCTTC CASSVGSGPPNEQFF
TRBJ2-3 TRBV29-1 . . TGCAGCGCTCTTGGCAGGGCAGATACGCAGTATTTT CSALGRADTQYF
TRBJ2-2 TRBV12-1 . . TGTGCCAGCAGCGCAGTACGCTTAGCGGGGGTGTACACCGGGGAGCTGTTTTTT CASSAVRLAGVYTGELFF
TRBJ2-3 TRBV7-2 . TRBD2 TGTGCCAGCAGCTTGGCTAGACTAGCCGGTACGCAGTATTTT CASSLARLAGTQYF
TRBJ2-7 TRBV28 . . TGTGCCAGCAGTTTATATCAGGGGGAGCAGTACTTC CASSLYQGEQYF
TRBJ1-1 TRBV6-5 once TRBD1 TGTGCCAGCAGACAGACAGGGAGGACTGAAGCTTTCTTT CASRQTGRTEAFF
TRBJ2-1 TRBV30 . . TGTGCCTGCCGACTGGGGCCCCAGTGGGGATACAATGAGCAGTTCTTC CACRLGPQWGYNEQFF
TRBJ2-3 TRBV10-3 . . TGTGCCATCAGTGAGTCGACGGACAGATACACAGATACGCAGTATTTT CAISESTDRYTDTQYF
TRBJ2-2 TRBV2 . TRBD1 TGTGCCAGCACCAGGACAGGGCGAAACACCGGGGAGCTGTTTTTT CASTRTGRNTGELFF
TRBJ2-6 TRBV28 . . TGTGCCAGCAGTTTGGGGCGTGCCCCTGGGGCCAACGTCCTGACTTTC CASSLGRAPGANVLTF
TRBJ2-5 TRBV28 . TRBD2 TGTGCCAGCAGGAGGACTAGCGGGAGCCAAGAGACCCAGTACTTC CASRRTSGSQETQYF
TRBJ2-5 TRBV5-1 . . TGCGCCAGCAGACTACTAGCCCTCAGTTCGGAGACCCAGTACTTC CASRLLALSSETQYF
TRBJ2-1 TRBV15 . . TGTGCCACCAGCAGAGGAGACAGCCACAATGAGCAGTTCTTC CATSRGDSHNEQFF
TRBJ1-1 TRBV5-1 . TRBD1 TGCGCCAGCAGCTCGATCCGGGACAGGGGGATTAACACTGAAGCTTTCTTT CASSSIRDRGINTEAFF
TRBJ1-4 TRBV19 . TRBD1 TGTGCCAGTAGGGACAGGCTATCAACTAATGAAAAACTGTTTTTT CASRDRLSTNEKLFF
TRBJ1-5 TRBV6-6 . TRBD1 TGTGCCACCTACGACCACGGACAGGGGGGAAATCAGCCCCAGCATTTT CATYDHGQGGNQPQHF
TRBJ2-7 TRBV10-3 . . TGTGCCACCGGCCGAGGGTCCTACGAGCAGTACTTC CATGRGSYEQYF
TRBJ1-1 TRBV7-9 once . TGTGCCAGCAGCTTAGGACAGTTGAACACTGAAGCTTTCTTT CASSLGQLNTEAFF
TRBJ2-5 TRBV5-1 . TRBD2 TGCGCCAGCAGCAGGACTAGCGGGGCCTCTTACCAAGAGACCCAGTACTTC CASSRTSGASYQETQYF
TRBJ1-2 TRBV7-9 . TRBD1 TGTGCCAGCAGCTTAGACCGGACAGGGGAGGTTGGCTACACCTTC CASSLDRTGEVGYTF
TRBJ1-4 TRBV19 . . TGTGCCAGTAGTCCGTCGGGGGGGCTGACTGAAAAACTGTTTTTT CASSPSGGLTEKLFF
TRBJ1-5 TRBV6-1 once TRBD1 TGTGCCAGCAGTGGCCGGGACAGGGGGCTCAATCAGCCCCAGCATTTT CASSGRDRGLNQPQHF
TRBJ2-1 TRBV2 . TRBD2 TGTGCCAGCACTAGCGGGGGGGCCGATGAGCAGTTCTTC CASTSGGADEQFF
TRBJ1-2 TRBV10-2 once . TGCGCCAGCGAGCAACCGAGTTATGGCTACACCTTC CASEQPSYGYTF
TRBJ1-1 TRBV29-1 . . TGCAGCGTTGAAGAAGCAGGGAACACTGAAGCTTTCTTT CSVEEAGNTEAFF
TRBJ2-1 TRBV6-4 . TRBD2 TGTGCCAGCAGCCCTTCCGGGAGGTCCTACAATGAGCAGTTCTTC CASSPSGRSYNEQFF
TRBJ1-5 TRBV6-6 once . TGTGCCAGCAGCTCTTTCTTCCCGTCGAGCAATCAGCCCCAGCATTTT CASSSFFPSSNQPQHF
TRBJ2-2 TRBV7-8 . . TGTGCCAGCAGCTTAGACGCGACATACACCGGGGAGCTGTTTTTT CASSLDATYTGELFF
TRBJ2-1 TRBV7-2 . TRBD2 TGTGCCAGCAGCTCGACAAACGGACTAGACTACAATGAGCAGTTCTTC CASSSTNGLDYNEQFF
TRBJ2-7 TRBV7-2 once TRBD2 TGTGCCACTACGATAGGAGCGGGAGTTAGGGGCGAGCAGTACTTC CATTIGAGVRGEQYF
TRBJ1-2 TRBV28 few TRBD1 TGTGCCAGCAGTTTCCAGGGGGCATTTGGCTACACCTTC CASSFQGAFGYTF
TRBJ2-7 TRBV5-1 . TRBD2 TGCGCCAGCAGGCCCCCTCTTGGTAGCGGGGGGGCGGGAGAGCAGTACTTC CASRPPLGSGGAGEQYF
TRBJ2-5 TRBV5-1 . TRBD2 TGCGCCAGCAGCTCCGGTATCCGGGCGGGGGGACCGGAGACCCAGTACTTC CASSSGIRAGGPETQYF
TRBJ2-1 TRBV5-4 . TRBD1 TGTGCCAGCAGCCGGATTGCGGGACAGGGCTATGAGCAGTTCTTC CASSRIAGQGYEQFF
TRBJ1-4 TRBV7-3 . . TGTGCCAGCAGCTCCTTGTACATTAATGAAAAACTGTTTTTT CASSSLYINEKLFF